These 18 T cell receptor beta chains share one sample of origin, sequenced in a study of T cell responses to AZD1222 COVID-19 vaccine (dated by TCRdb to the early 2020s). The library was made by the immunoSEQ multiplex PCR assay. TCRdb limited this immuneACCESS table to in-frame rearrangements with V and J called. A share of clones is missing; checked studies link under half to unresolved V genes, and the rest is unexplained. Recorded for this sample are roughly 190,000 clones; over 90% of them occurred a single time. About 3.9% of the sample is held by the ten biggest clonotypes. Reading the label with the study, this specimen's time point is: baseline before first vaccination. The input for sequencing was peripheral blood, taken on day 0 of AZD1222 vaccination. Every receptor here comes from an adult in good health.

The rearrangement links TRBV3-1 (or the pseudogene TRBV3-2) to TRBJ2-7; 8 bases match TRBD2. Germline V gene data show CDR1 as LGHDT and CDR2 as YNNKEL (reference sequence). The ends lost 4 bases at V and 2 bases at J; junction bases unmatched: 7. This CDR3 has 15 residues. CDR3 bases: TGTGCCAGCAGCCGGCTGCTAGCGGGTACCTACGAGCAGTACTTC. This codes for CASSRLLAGTYEQYF.

The J gene is TRBJ2-3, the V gene TRBV27; 9 nucleotides agree with TRBD1. The CDR3 is 14 amino acids. Germline loops: CDR1 MNHEY, CDR2 SMNVEV (reference sequence). With V trimmed by 6 bases and J by 5 bases, 6 bases remained unmatched. The CDR3 DNA sequence: TGTGCCAGCAGCGGACAGGGGCGAGGAGATACGCAGTATTTT. It codes for CASSGQGRGDTQYF.

The chain carries TRBV6-5 and TRBJ2-1; perhaps TRBD2 as D (5 bases). This CDR3 region has 11 residues. Trimming shortened V by 7 bases and J by 12 bases, and 13 bases separated the two germline ends. CDR1 MNHEY and CDR2 SVGAGI come from the germline V gene. CDR3 amino acids: CASKLGGPQFF. The CDR3 bases are TGTGCCAGCAAACTAGGAGGACCGCAGTTCTTC.

The chain combines TRBV30 with TRBJ2-2; 10 bases map to TRBD2. V was pared by 3 bases and J by 5 bases, with 3 bases of the junction left unmatched. Looked up from germline, CDR1 is GTSNPN and CDR2 is SVGIG (reference sequence). The CDR3 contains 14 residues. The CDR3 protein is CAWRKTSGTGELFF. Written as DNA, the CDR3 is TGTGCCTGGAGGAAGACTAGCGGGACCGGGGAGCTGTTTTTT.

The V gene is TRBV27, the J gene TRBJ2-5, with D unresolved. The V end lost 4 bases, the J end lost 0 bases, and 0 bases lay between the germline ends. Per germline, CDR1 MNHEY and CDR2 SMNVEV (reference sequence). The length of the CDR3 is 11 residues. The chain's CDR3 is CASSYQETQYF. The CDR3 region has the DNA TGTGCCAGCAGTTACCAAGAGACCCAGTACTTC.

The chain links TRBV3-1 (or the pseudogene TRBV3-2) to TRBJ2-1; 10 bases are a match to TRBD2. This CDR3 has 15 amino acids. The junction had 6 bases not matched to a gene; V was cut back by 3 bases and J by 7 bases. CDR1 and CDR2 from the germline V gene are LGHDT and YNNKEL (reference sequence). CDR3 residues: CASSQLAGVGNEQFF. CDR3 in DNA: TGTGCCAGCAGCCAGCTAGCGGGAGTAGGGAATGAGCAGTTCTTC.

The chain employs TRBV9 and TRBJ2-5, with a tentative D call TRBD1 (6 bases). The CDR3 consists of 15 residues. Trimming took off 0 bases at V and 1 base at J, with 10 bases between the two ends. CDR1 is SGDLS, CDR2 YYNGEE, per germline. Here the CDR3 reads CASSVGGHTQETQYF. In DNA, the CDR3 is TGTGCCAGCAGCGTAGGGGGACACACCCAAGAGACCCAGTACTTC.

This clone was seen a handful of times. The chain employs TRBV18 and TRBJ2-2; tentative D call: TRBD1 (6 bases). CDR1 is KGHSH, CDR2 LQKENI, per germline. The CDR3 runs 15 residues. V was cut by 1 base and J by 2 bases, with 8 bases left in between. Written as DNA, the CDR3 is TGTGCCAGCTCACCACGGACAGACAACACCGGGGAGCTGTTTTTT. Its protein is CASSPRTDNTGELFF.

Remarks on this clone: This same CDR3 is encoded by further DNA sequences in the sample. The chain links TRBV11-3 to TRBJ2-1, with 9 bases that match TRBD2. This CDR3 is 15 amino acids long. V trimming: 5 bases; J trimming: 2 bases; junction bases outside the gene matches: 4. The germline V gene encodes CDR1 SGHNT and CDR2 YENEEA. CDR3 nucleotides: TGTGCCAGCAGCCTTGCGGGGGGGACCTACAATGAGCAGTTCTTC. Translated: CASSLAGGTYNEQFF.

This clone has a single count. The J gene is TRBJ1-4, the V gene TRBV3-1 (or the pseudogene TRBV3-2), with D perhaps matching TRBD1 (5 bases). Germline V lookup: CDR1 LGHDT, CDR2 YNNKEL (reference sequence). The germline V and J ends were trimmed by 4 bases and 7 bases, with 10 bases remaining between them. This CDR3 is 13 amino acids long. Written as DNA, the CDR3 is TGTGCCAGCAGCCCAGGGACCCTTGAAAAACTGTTTTTT. This encodes CASSPGTLEKLFF.

The genes are TRBV19 and TRBJ2-7, with 10 bases matching TRBD1. V lost 7 bases and J lost 2; bases outside the gene matches: 2. Germline CDR1 LNHDA, CDR2 SQIVND (reference sequence). There are 13 residues in the CDR3. CDR3 sequence (DNA): TGTGCCAGTAAGGGACAGGGGACCTACGAGCAGTACTTC. Its translation is CASKGQGTYEQYF.

The chain employs TRBV3-1 (or the pseudogene TRBV3-2) and TRBJ2-1; 7 bases line up with TRBD1. The J segment lost 4 bases and the V segment lost 4 bases, leaving 7 bases of the junction unmatched. The V gene's germline CDR1 is LGHDT and CDR2 YNNKEL (reference sequence). The CDR3 length is 15 residues. The CDR3 reads CASSRATGWYNEQFF. CDR3 sequence (DNA): TGTGCCAGCAGCCGGGCGACAGGGTGGTACAATGAGCAGTTCTTC.

The rearrangement joins TRBV6-5 to TRBJ1-5, with 8 nucleotides matching TRBD1. The CDR3 runs 14 residues. CDR1 and CDR2 from the germline V gene are MNHEY and SVGAGI. The ends lost 6 bases at V and 6 bases at J; junction bases unmatched: 7. The CDR3 loop is CASSRTGWFQPQHF. The CDR3 DNA reads TGTGCCAGCAGCAGGACAGGGTGGTTTCAGCCCCAGCATTTT.

This clone has at least ten counts. The gene calls are TRBV4-1 and TRBJ1-2, with D possibly TRBD1 on 5 matching bases. Deletions cut 0 bases from V and 8 bases from J, with 31 bases between. The germline V gene encodes CDR1 MGHRA and CDR2 YSYEKL. The CDR3 runs to 20 residues. The chain's CDR3 is CASSQEGVGEPYYPSYGYTF. The CDR3 coding sequence is TGCGCCAGCAGCCAAGAAGGTGTGGGGGAGCCATACTACCCCAGCTACGGCTACACCTTC.

This clone was counted a few times. The chain joins TRBV5-1 to TRBJ1-3; 7 bases align to TRBD1. The length of the CDR3 is 16 residues. Trimming at V came to 0 bases and at J to 0 bases, leaving 3 bases not matched to a gene. Per germline, CDR1 SGHRS and CDR2 YFSETQ. CDR3 bases: TGCGCCAGCAGCTTGGGGGACAGCTACTCTGGAAACACCATATATTTT. It specifies CASSLGDSYSGNTIYF.

This clone was observed once. The chain carries TRBV27 and TRBJ1-1; possible D gene TRBD1, 5 bases. CDR1 is MNHEY and CDR2 is SMNVEV in the germline V gene (reference sequence). The CDR3 has 13 residues. The germline V and J ends were trimmed by 6 bases and 5 bases, with 13 bases remaining between them. The CDR3 region is CASSFQGKTEAFF. The DNA of the CDR3 is TGTGCCAGCAGCTTCCAGGGTAAGACTGAAGCTTTCTTT.

V and J are TRBV6-5 and TRBJ1-5, with 9 bases identical to TRBD1. The CDR3 is 15 amino acids. The germline CDR1 and CDR2 sequences are MNHEY and SVGAGI. The J segment lost 4 bases and the V segment lost 2 bases, leaving 3 bases of the junction unmatched. Here the CDR3 reads CASSYGQGINQPQHF. The CDR3, as DNA: TGTGCCAGCAGTTACGGACAGGGGATTAATCAGCCCCAGCATTTT.

The chain has TRBV19 and TRBJ2-1; TRBD2 agrees at 8 bases. V lost 7 bases, J lost 0 bases, and 5 bases stayed unmatched. CDR1 is LNHDA and CDR2 is SQIVND in the germline V gene (reference sequence). CDR3 size: 15 residues. CDR3 coding DNA: TGTGCCAGTACTGAGCGGGAGAGCTCCTACAATGAGCAGTTCTTC. Translating gives CASTERESSYNEQFF. Together with reference TRBV19 and TRBJ2-1, the CDR3 gives the full variable domain: DGGITQSPKYLFRKEGQNVTLSCEQNLNHDAMYWYRQDPGQGLRLIYYSQIVNDFQKGDIAEGYSVSREKKESFPLTVTSAQKNPTAFYLCASTERESSYNEQFFGPGTRLTVL.